The 15 T cell receptor beta chains in this list originate from one sample, sequenced in a study of blood T cell repertoires in COVID-19. Method: immunoSEQ multiplex PCR; TCRdb's copy keeps in-frame clones and lacks some. The profile shows about 70,000 clones, 81% of them singletons. The sequenced sample was peripheral blood. The source is a woman between 65 and 79 years old with acute or convalescent COVID-19.

The V gene is TRBV15, the J gene TRBJ2-3, with a weak D call TRBD2 (6 bases). The CDR3 runs 13 residues. Germline-derived CDR1 and CDR2 are LNHNV and YYDKDF (reference sequence). Trimming pared 2 bases from V and 10 bases from J, leaving 13 bases between. The DNA for the CDR3 is TGTGCCACCAGCAGACGTGTTGGGACTTCGCAGTATTTT. This codes for CATSRRVGTSQYF. Looking up the rest from reference TRBV15 and TRBJ2-3 gives the full variable domain: DAMVIQNPRYQVTQFGKPVTLSCSQTLNHNVMYWYQQKSSQAPKLLFHYYDKDFNNEADTPDNFQSRRPNTSFCFLDIRSPGLGDTAMYLCATSRRVGTSQYFGPGTRLTVL.

V gene TRBV10-3 combines with J gene TRBJ1-1, with D tentatively TRBD1 (5 bases). Trimming cost V 6 bases and J 6 bases, with 17 bases left between them. The CDR3 has 14 amino acids. From germline, CDR1 is ENHRY and CDR2 SYGVKD. The CDR3 sequence is CAISVTASGAEAFF. As DNA, the CDR3 is TGTGCCATCAGCGTGACAGCCTCGGGGGCTGAAGCTTTCTTT.

The chain couples TRBV11-3 to TRBJ1-1; possible D gene TRBD1, 6 bases. The CDR3 consists of 14 residues. The V end lost 3 bases, the J end lost 2 bases, and 10 bases lay between the germline ends. Germline V lookup: CDR1 SGHNT, CDR2 YENEEA. The DNA of the CDR3 is TGTGCCAGCAGCTTTACTGGGGGCAACACTGAAGCTTTCTTT. This encodes CASSFTGGNTEAFF.

J is TRBJ2-7 and V is TRBV19; 7 bases match TRBD1. In germline, CDR1 is LNHDA, CDR2 SQIVND (reference sequence). The V gene end was trimmed by 5 bases and the J gene end by 3 bases; junction bases not matched to a gene: 10. CDR3 length equals 15 residues. The DNA for the CDR3 is TGTGCCAGTAGTCATGAAGACAGGGCCCTCTACGAGCAGTACTTC. It encodes CASSHEDRALYEQYF.

CDR3 coding DNA: TGTGCCAGCAGTTCGAGGGGGAATTCACCCCTCCACTTT. Protein sequence: CASSSRGNSPLHF. This sequence joins TRBV12-3 or TRBV12-4 and TRBJ1-6; tentatively, D is TRBD1 (6 bases). This CDR3 region has 13 residues. Between the trimmed V and J ends, which lost 4 bases and 7 bases, there was a span of 8 bases.

This rearrangement joins TRBV24-1 to TRBJ2-1; 8 nucleotides line up with TRBD2. Trimming removed 6 bases from V and 7 bases from J; junction bases left unmatched: 4. Germline V CDR1 and CDR2: KGHDR, SFDVKD. The CDR3 is 13 residues long. CDR3 loop: CATSRGGENEQFF. DNA for the CDR3: TGTGCCACCAGTCGGGGGGGAGAGAATGAGCAGTTCTTC.

This clone appeared once. This chain uses TRBV6-5 with TRBJ2-7; a weak D match, TRBD1 (5 bases). The length of the CDR3 is 14 residues. V dropped 5 bases and J dropped 0 bases, with 11 bases sitting between them. CDR1 is MNHEY and CDR2 is SVGAGI in the germline V gene. DNA of the CDR3: TGTGCCAGCAGTACCCGACAGAGCTCCTACGAGCAGTACTTC. It is translated as CASSTRQSSYEQYF.

The chain links TRBV25-1 to TRBJ1-4; no clear D. Germline values: CDR1 MGHDK, CDR2 SYGVNS. The CDR3 spans 15 residues. V lost 3 bases and J 0 bases, leaving 8 bases between the germline ends. CDR3 nucleotide sequence: TGTGCCAGCAGTGACACACAGTCAACTAATGAAAAACTGTTTTTT. This codes for CASSDTQSTNEKLFF.

The chain uses TRBV6-1 and TRBJ1-6, with no clear D. Trimming shortened V by 2 bases and J by 0 bases, and 5 bases separated the two germline ends. The germline gives CDR1 MNHNS, CDR2 SASEGT. The CDR3 is 15 amino acids. CDR3 DNA: TGTGCCAGCAGTGAACGCGGCTCCTATAATTCACCCCTCCACTTT. Amino acids: CASSERGSYNSPLHF.

This clone has only one observation. This chain connects TRBV5-1 to TRBJ2-7, with D possibly matching TRBD1 (6 bases). The CDR3 loop spans 14 amino acids. The ends were cut back, 4 bases at V and 1 base at J, with 12 bases in the middle. Looked up from germline, CDR1 is SGHRS and CDR2 is YFSETQ. The CDR3 coding sequence is TGCGCCAGCAGCGTCCCGGGACAATCCTACGAGCAGTACTTC. Translation: CASSVPGQSYEQYF.

The genes are TRBV7-2 and TRBJ2-1, with 8 bases identical to TRBD2. The CDR3 runs 14 residues. J gave up 9 bases and V 2 bases, and 6 bases lay outside the gene matches. CDR1 and CDR2 (germline): SGHTA, FQGNSA. Written as DNA, the CDR3 is TGTGCCAGCAGCTTACAGATGAGCGGGAGTGAGCAGTTCTTC. As protein: CASSLQMSGSEQFF.

The chain joins TRBV19 to TRBJ2-2; TRBD1 matches at 7 bases. V shed 6 bases, J shed 5 bases, and the junction held 6 bases outside the gene matches. The CDR3 sequence is 14 residues long. Per the germline V gene, CDR1 is LNHDA and CDR2 is SQIVND (reference sequence). CDR3 bases: TGTGCCAGTAGGACAGGGTTTGATACCGGGGAGCTGTTTTTT. Protein product: CASRTGFDTGELFF.

V gene TRBV19 combines with J gene TRBJ2-2; D perhaps matches TRBD1 (5 bases). With 3 bases removed from V and 1 base from J, the gap between germline ends came to 12 bases. Per germline, CDR1 LNHDA and CDR2 SQIVND (reference sequence). CDR3 size: 16 residues. This chain's CDR3 is CASSISGRLNTGELFF. The CDR3 coding sequence is TGTGCCAGTAGTATTTCAGGGCGCCTGAACACCGGGGAGCTGTTTTTT.

The chain carries TRBV6-6 and TRBJ1-6; possible D gene TRBD1, 5 bases. This CDR3 region has 14 residues. V dropped 6 bases and J dropped 10 bases, with 16 bases sitting between them. The germline V gene has CDR1 MNHNY and CDR2 SVGAGI (reference sequence). The CDR3 loop is CASRYGALGSPLHF. The CDR3 DNA reads as TGTGCCAGCAGGTACGGGGCCCTAGGATCACCCCTCCACTTT.

This clone occurred a few times. The chain recombines TRBV28 with TRBJ2-7; 12 nucleotides line up with TRBD1. The junction had 13 bases not matched to a gene; V was cut back by 6 bases and J by 1 base. The CDR3 length is 18 residues. Germline values: CDR1 MDHEN, CDR2 SYDVKM. The CDR3 region has the DNA TGTGCCAGCAGAGACGCCGGGACAGGGGGCCCCTCTTCCTACGAGCAGTACTTC. It translates to CASRDAGTGGPSSYEQYF.